The clone carrying this T cell receptor (beta chain) was recorded many times. Its antigen is undetermined. The sample belongs to a study of CD8 T cells in ankylosing spondylitis. Study results and caveats: Within ankylosing spondylitis blood, a TCR beta motif made up of eight or nine highly homologous variants appeared to be characteristic. Significantly higher representation of disease-linked clones was reported for matched ankylosing spondylitis synovial fluid.

TCRdb reprocessed the 5' RACE reads via MiXCR and lists one record per CDR3 protein. Of 230,000 or so distinct CDR3 sequences listed, 20% to 30% are singletons. V lost 1 base and J 11 bases, leaving 21 bases between the germline ends. The CDR3 runs to 16 residues. The V gene's germline CDR1 is MGHRA and CDR2 YSYEKL. The TCR comes from a male donor with ankylosing spondylitis or in good health (not recorded which). The chain employs TRBV4-1 and TRBJ2-1; D could derive from TRBD1 or TRBD2 (5 bases each). Specimen: blood, either unsorted or a sorted T cell fraction (not recorded which). CDR3 in DNA: TGCGCCAGCAGCCAAGGACGAGCGTTCCGGGACGACAAGCAGTTCTTC. Translating it yields CASSQGRAFRDDKQFF.